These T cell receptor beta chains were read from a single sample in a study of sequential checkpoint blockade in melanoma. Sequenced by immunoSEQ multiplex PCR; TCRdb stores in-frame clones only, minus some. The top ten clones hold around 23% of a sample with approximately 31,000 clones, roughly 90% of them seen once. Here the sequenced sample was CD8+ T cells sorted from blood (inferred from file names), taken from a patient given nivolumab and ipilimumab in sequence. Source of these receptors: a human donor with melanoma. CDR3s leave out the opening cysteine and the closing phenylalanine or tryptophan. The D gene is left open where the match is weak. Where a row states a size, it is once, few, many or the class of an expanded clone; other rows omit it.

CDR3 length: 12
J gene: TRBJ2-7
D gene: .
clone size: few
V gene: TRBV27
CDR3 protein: ASSQAMSSYEQY

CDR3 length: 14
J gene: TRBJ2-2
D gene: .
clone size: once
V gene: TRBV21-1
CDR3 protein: ASSRGNSQNTGELF

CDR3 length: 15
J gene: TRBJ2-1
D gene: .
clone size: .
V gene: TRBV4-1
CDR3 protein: ASSHPPWTVSYNEQF

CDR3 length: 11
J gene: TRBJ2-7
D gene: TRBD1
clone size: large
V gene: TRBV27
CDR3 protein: ASRRTGSYEQY

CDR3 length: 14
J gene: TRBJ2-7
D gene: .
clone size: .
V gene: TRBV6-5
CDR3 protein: ASSYLVTRVPYEQY

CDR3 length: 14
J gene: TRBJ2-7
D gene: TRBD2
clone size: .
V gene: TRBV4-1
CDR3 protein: ASSVSGTSRIYEQY

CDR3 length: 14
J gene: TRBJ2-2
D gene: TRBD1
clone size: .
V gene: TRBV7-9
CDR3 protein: ASSSGQGENTGELF

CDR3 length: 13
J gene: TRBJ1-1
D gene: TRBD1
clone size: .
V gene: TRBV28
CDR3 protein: ASSLRGPGNTEAF

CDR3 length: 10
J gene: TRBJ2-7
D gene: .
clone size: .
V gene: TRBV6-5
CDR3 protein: ASRPDRYEQY

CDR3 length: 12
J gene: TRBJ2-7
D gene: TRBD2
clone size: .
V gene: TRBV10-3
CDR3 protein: AIRTQRDPYEQY

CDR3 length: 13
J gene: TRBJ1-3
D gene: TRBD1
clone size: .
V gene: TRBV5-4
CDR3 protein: ASSSRDRGGNTIY

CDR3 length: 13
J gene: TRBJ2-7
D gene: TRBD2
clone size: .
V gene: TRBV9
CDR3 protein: ASSATSGDIYEQY

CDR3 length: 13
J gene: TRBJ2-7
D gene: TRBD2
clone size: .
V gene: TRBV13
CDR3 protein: ASSQASGGSYEQY

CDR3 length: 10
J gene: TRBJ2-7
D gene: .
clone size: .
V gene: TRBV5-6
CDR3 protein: ASMAQGYEQY

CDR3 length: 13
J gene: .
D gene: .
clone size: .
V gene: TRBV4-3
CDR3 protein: ASSQAGSPLYEQY

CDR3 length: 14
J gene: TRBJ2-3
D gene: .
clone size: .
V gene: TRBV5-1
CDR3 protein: ASSLGVRGRTDTQY

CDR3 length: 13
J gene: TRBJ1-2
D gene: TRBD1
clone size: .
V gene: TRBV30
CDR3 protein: AWSGPGQGSDGYT

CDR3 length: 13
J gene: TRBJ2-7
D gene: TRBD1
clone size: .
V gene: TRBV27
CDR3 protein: ASRTDGDRTYEQY

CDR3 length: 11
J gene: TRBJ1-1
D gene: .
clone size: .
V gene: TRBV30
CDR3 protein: AWSTGMNTEAF

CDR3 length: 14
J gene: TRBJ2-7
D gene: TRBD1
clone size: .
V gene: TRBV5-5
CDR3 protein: ASSFLGGADSYEQY

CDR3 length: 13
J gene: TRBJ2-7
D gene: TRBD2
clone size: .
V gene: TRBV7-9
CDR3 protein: ASSFGGGLPGEQY

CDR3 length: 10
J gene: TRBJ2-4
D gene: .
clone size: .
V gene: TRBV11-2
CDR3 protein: ASSYALPVQY

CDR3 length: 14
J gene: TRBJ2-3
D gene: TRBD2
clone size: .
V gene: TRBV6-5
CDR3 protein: ASSYFRLAGRDTQY

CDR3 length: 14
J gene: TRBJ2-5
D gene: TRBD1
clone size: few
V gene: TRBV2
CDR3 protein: ASSEARQGWEETQY

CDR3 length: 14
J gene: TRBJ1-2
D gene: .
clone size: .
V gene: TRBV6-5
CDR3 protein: ASSYARPGTNYGYT

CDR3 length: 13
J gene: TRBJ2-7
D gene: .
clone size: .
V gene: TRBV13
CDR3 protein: ASSLGQPTVYEQY

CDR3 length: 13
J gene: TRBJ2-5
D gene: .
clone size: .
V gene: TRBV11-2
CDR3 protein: ASSQGSGIVETQY

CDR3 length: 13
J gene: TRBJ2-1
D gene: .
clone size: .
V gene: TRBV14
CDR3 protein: ASSRGTSVGHEQF

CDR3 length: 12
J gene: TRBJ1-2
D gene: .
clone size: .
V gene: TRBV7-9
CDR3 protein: ASSFQTPNYGYT

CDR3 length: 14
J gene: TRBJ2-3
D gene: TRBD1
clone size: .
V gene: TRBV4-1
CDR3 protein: ASSQDRGRGPDTQY

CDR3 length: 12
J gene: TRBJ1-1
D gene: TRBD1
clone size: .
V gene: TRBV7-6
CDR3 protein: ASSSDRAGTEAF

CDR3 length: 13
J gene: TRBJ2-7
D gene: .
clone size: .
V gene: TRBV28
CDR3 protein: ASASWAGETYEQY

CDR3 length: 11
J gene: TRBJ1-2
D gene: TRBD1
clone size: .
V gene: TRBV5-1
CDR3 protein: ASSSTGAGGYT

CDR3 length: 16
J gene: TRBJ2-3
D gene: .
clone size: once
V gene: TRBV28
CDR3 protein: ASSLRGFARKSTDTQY

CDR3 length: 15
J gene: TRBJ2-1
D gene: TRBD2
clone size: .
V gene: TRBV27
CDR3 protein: ASSLGRGTSSYNEQF

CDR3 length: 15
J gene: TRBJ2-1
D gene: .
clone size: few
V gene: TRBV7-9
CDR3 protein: ASRGELAEGTYNEQF

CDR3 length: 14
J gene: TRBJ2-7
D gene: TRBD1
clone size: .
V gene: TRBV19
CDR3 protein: ATNQGQHKTHYEQY

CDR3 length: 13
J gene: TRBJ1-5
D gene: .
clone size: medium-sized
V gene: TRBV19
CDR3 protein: ASSIQANSNQPQH

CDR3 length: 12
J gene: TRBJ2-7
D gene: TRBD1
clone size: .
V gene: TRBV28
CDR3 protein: ASTVTGGAYEQY

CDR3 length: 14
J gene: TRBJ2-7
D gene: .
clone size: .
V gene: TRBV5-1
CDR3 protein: ASSLGPGGGLYEQY

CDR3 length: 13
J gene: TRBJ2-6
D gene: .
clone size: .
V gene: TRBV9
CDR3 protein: ASSVSGAGANVLT